What follows is one T cell receptor beta chain and its context. As yet, its antigen is unknown. This entry comes from a study of shared clonotypes between healthy human individuals. Study-level results: Clonotype sharing among donors likely depends on sequencing depth. It was only blood that was sampled, and tissue repertoires likely differ.

Here immunoSEQ multiplex PCR was the method, and the copy in TCRdb shows in-frame clones only, minus some. Of about 1 million clones in the sample, 60% to 80% were seen once. V was clipped by 3 bases and J by 2 bases, with 12 bases between them. There are 15 residues in the CDR3. Looked up from germline, CDR1 is SNHLY and CDR2 is FYNNEI. Donors comprised only Caucasian adults living in Nashville, Tennessee. The receptor was isolated from a man aged 18 to 35 in good health. J is TRBJ2-3 and V is TRBV2; the D gene is possibly TRBD2 (5 bases). Sequenced material: memory CD4+ T cells sorted from blood. The subset here: CD45RA-negative fraction. CDR3 region: CASSEGSPNTDTQYF. Written as DNA, the CDR3 is TGTGCCAGCAGTGAGGGGAGCCCGAACACAGATACGCAGTATTTT.